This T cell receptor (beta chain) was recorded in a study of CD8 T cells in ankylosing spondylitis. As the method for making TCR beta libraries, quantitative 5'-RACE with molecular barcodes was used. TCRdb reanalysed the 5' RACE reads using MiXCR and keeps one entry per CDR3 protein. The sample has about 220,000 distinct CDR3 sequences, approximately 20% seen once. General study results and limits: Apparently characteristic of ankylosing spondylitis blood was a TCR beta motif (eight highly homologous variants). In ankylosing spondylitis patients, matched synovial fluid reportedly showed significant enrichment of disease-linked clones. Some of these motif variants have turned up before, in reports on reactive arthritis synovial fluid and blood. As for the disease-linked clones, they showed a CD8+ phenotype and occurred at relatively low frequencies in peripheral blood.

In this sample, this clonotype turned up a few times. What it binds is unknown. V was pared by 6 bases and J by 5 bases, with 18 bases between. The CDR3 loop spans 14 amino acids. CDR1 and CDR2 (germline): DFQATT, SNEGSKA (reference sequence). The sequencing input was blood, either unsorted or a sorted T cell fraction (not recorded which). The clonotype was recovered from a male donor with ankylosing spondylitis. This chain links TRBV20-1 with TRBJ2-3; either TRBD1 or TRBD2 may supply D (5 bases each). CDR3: CSAQEGEFGDTQYF. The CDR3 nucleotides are TGCAGTGCGCAGGAAGGGGAGTTCGGAGATACGCAGTATTTT.